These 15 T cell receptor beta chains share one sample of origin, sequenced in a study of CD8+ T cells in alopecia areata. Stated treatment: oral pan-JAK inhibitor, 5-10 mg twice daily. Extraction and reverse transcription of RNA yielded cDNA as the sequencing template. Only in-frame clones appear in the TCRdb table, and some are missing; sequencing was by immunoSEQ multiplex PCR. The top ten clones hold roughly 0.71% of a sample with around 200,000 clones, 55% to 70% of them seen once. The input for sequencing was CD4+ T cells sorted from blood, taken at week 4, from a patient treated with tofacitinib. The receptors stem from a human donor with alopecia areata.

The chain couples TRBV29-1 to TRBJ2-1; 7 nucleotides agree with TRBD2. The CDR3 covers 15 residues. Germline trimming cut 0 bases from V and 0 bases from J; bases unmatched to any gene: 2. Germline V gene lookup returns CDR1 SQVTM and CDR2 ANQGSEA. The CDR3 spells CSVEDGGSSYNEQFF. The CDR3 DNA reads TGCAGCGTTGAAGATGGCGGGAGCTCCTACAATGAGCAGTTCTTC.

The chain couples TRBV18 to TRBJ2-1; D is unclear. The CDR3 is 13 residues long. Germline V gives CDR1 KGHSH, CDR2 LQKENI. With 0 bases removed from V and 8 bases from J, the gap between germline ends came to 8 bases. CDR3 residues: CASSPPTRDEQFF. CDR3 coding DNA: TGTGCCAGCTCACCACCGACCCGCGATGAGCAGTTCTTC.

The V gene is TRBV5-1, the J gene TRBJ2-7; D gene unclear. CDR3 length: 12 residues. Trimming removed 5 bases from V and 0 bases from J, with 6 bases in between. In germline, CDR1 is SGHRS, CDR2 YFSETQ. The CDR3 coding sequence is TGCGCCAGCAGTCAAACCTCCTACGAGCAGTACTTC. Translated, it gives CASSQTSYEQYF.

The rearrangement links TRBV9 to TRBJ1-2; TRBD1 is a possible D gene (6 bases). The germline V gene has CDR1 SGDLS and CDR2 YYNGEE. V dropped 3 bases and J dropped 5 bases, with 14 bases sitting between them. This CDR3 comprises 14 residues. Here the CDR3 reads CASSAAGTIYGYTF. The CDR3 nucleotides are TGTGCCAGCAGCGCGGCCGGGACAATTTATGGCTACACCTTC.

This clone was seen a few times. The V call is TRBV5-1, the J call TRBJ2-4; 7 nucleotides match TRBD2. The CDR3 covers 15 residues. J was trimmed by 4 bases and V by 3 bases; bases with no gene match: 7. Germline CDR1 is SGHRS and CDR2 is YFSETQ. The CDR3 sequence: CASSYEAGSKNIQYF. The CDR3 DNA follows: TGCGCCAGCAGCTATGAAGCGGGATCAAAAAACATTCAGTACTTC.

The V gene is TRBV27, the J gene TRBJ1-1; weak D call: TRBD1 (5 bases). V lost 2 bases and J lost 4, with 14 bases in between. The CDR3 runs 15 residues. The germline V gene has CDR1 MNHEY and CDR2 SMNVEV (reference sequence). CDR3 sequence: CASSLGTGRGTEAFF. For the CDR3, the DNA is TGTGCCAGCAGTTTAGGGACGGGGAGGGGCACTGAAGCTTTCTTT.

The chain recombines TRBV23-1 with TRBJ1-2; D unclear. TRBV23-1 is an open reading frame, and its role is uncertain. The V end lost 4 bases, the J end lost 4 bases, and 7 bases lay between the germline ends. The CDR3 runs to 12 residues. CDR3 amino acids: CASSRRLYGYTF. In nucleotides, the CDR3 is TGCGCCAGCAGTCGACGCCTCTATGGCTACACCTTC.

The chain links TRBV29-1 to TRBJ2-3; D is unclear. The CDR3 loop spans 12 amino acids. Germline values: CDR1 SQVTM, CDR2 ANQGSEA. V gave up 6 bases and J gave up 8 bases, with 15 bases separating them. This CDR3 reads CSVELAGRTQYF. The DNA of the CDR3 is TGCAGCGTGGAACTTGCAGGCCGTACGCAGTATTTT.

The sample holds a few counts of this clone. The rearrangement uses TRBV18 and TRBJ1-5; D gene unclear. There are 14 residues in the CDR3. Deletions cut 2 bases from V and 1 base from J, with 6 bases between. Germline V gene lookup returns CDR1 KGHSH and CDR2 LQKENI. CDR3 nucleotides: TGTGCCAGCTCACCATCGGGGAGCAATCAGCCCCAGCATTTT. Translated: CASSPSGSNQPQHF.

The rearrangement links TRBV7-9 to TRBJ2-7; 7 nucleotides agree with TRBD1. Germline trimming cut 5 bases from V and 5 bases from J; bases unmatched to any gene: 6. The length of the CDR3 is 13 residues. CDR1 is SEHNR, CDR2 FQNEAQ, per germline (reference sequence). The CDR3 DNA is TGTGCCAGCAGCCCCGGACAGGTCCACGAGCAGTACTTC. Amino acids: CASSPGQVHEQYF.

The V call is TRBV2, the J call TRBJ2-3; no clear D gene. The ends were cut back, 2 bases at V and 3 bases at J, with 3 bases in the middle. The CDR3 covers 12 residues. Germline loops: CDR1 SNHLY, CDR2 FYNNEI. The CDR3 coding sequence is TGTGCCAGCAGTGAACGTACAGATACGCAGTATTTT. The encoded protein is CASSERTDTQYF.

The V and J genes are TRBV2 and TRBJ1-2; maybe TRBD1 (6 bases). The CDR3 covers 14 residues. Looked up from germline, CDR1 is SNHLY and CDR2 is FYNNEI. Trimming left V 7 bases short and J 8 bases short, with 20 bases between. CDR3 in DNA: TGTGCCAGCACCCTGACAGGACCCCTTTGGGGCTACACCTTC. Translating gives CASTLTGPLWGYTF.

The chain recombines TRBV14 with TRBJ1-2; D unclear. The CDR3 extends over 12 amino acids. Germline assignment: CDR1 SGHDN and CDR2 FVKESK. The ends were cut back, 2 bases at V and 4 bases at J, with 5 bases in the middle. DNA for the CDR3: TGTGCCAGCAGCCAACAAGGCTATGGCTACACCTTC. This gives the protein CASSQQGYGYTF.

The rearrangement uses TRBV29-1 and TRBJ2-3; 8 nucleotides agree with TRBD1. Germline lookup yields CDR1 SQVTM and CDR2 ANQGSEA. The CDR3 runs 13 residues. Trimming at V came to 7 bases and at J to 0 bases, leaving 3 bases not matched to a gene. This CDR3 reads CSGGDRSTDTQYF. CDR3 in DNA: TGCAGCGGCGGGGACAGGAGCACAGATACGCAGTATTTT.

As DNA, the CDR3 is TGTGCCAGCAAAACAGGGGTCCGTCAGCCCCAGCATTTT. It specifies CASKTGVRQPQHF. This chain uses TRBV2 with TRBJ1-5; 7 bases agree with TRBD1. Germline lookup yields CDR1 SNHLY and CDR2 FYNNEI. This CDR3 spans 13 amino acids. V gave up 7 bases and J gave up 6 bases; unmatched junction bases: 6.